The rows below give T cell receptor beta chains drawn from one sample of a study of blood T cells in healthy people across ages. In TCRdb, the 5' RACE reads were re-called with MiXCR into one record per CDR3 protein. Of roughly 900,000 distinct CDR3 sequences listed, 29% are singletons. Sequenced input: blood. The receptor source for this set is a woman aged 80 or over in good health. The CDR3 runs from the conserved cysteine through the conserved F or W. D genes are given only for firm matches. Some rows mark clone size as missing; the rest say once, few, many or name a class of expanded clone.

cdr3_aa cdr3_nt j_call v_call clone_size d_call
CASSSLAAFNEQFF TGTGCCAGCAGCTCTTTGGCAGCATTCAATGAGCAGTTCTTC TRBJ2-1 TRBV14 many NA
CSARWGDGYGYTF TGCAGTGCCCGGTGGGGCGACGGCTATGGCTACACCTTC TRBJ1-2 TRBV20-1 many NA
CASSSDTSGGNEQFF TGTGCCAGCAGCTCAGATACTAGCGGGGGGAATGAGCAGTTCTTC TRBJ2-1 TRBV11-3 few TRBD2
CASSLVGQGIDTETFF NA TRBJ1-1 TRBV7-2 few NA
CASSSTGGRTF TGTGCCAGCAGCTCGACAGGGGGCCGCACCTTC TRBJ1-2 TRBV7-6 many TRBD1
CASSPSPQGAKNIQYF TGCGCCAGCAGCCCGAGCCCCCAGGGAGCCAAAAACATTCAGTACTTC TRBJ2-4 TRBV5-1 many NA
CAGRVGGGRSSYERYF TGTGCCGGCAGGGTGGGTGGGGGCAGATCGTCCTACGAGCGGTACTTC TRBJ2-7 TRBV27 few NA
CASSHGSLRADVQYF TGTGCCAGCAGCCACGGCAGCCTGAGAGCAGATGTGCAATATTTT TRBJ2-3 TRBV12-3/TRBV12-4 NA NA
CSVSSRGEPQHF TGCAGCGTTTCCTCGCGGGGGGAGCCCCAGCATTTT TRBJ1-5 TRBV29-1 many NA
CSAKDRGTNYGYTF TGCAGTGCTAAAGACAGGGGAACTAACTATGGCTACACCTTC TRBJ1-2 TRBV20-1 NA TRBD1
CSARMKLGRGGNNEQFF TGCAGTGCTAGAATGAAGCTAGGGCGGGGGGGCAACAATGAGCAGTTCTTC TRBJ2-1 TRBV20-1 few TRBD2
CASSSDGFNSPLHF TGTGCCAGCAGCTCGGACGGTTTTAATTCACCCCTCCACTTT TRBJ1-6 TRBV7-9 many NA
CASAGTSGQETQYF TGTGCTAGTGCGGGGACTAGCGGTCAAGAGACCCAGTACTTC TRBJ2-5 TRBV7-7 many TRBD2
CASSPFRTGEDGYTF TGTGCCAGCTCACCATTCAGGACAGGGGAAGACGGCTACACCTTC TRBJ1-2 TRBV18 many TRBD1
CASSPRSEGEQFF TGTGCCAGCTCACCACGGAGTGAGGGGGAGCAGTTCTTC TRBJ2-1 TRBV18 NA NA
CASSQITGRVESPLHF TGTGCCAGCAGTCAGATTACAGGGAGGGTCGAGTCACCCCTCCACTTT TRBJ1-6 TRBV6-5 few NA
CASSRVGRLAVRETQYF TGTGCCAGCAGCAGGGTGGGAAGGCTAGCGGTCCGGGAGACCCAGTACTTC TRBJ2-5 TRBV7-9 once TRBD2
CASSQDRGPQETQYF TGCGCCAGCAGCCAAGACAGGGGACCTCAAGAGACCCAGTACTTC TRBJ2-5 TRBV4-3 many NA
CASSPQQGESPLHF TGTGCCAGCTCACCACAACAGGGTGAATCACCCCTCCACTTT TRBJ1-6 TRBV18 NA NA
CASSLRGHRVTEAFF TGTGCCAGCAGCCTCAGGGGGCACAGAGTCACTGAAGCTTTCTTT TRBJ1-1 TRBV12-3/TRBV12-4 many TRBD1
CASSDRVGSAGELFF TGCGCCAGCAGTGACAGGGTAGGGAGCGCCGGGGAGCTGTTTTTT TRBJ2-2 TRBV5-1 few TRBD1
CAILGTGSYEQYF TGTGCCATCTTGGGGACAGGCTCCTACGAGCAGTACTTC TRBJ2-7 TRBV10-3 NA TRBD1
CASSWGASAYEQYF TGTGCCAGCAGTTGGGGGGCCAGTGCCTACGAGCAGTACTTC TRBJ2-7 TRBV7-2 NA NA
CSASESSGLNTQYF TGCAGTGCTAGTGAGTCTAGCGGGCTGAATACGCAGTATTTT TRBJ2-3 TRBV20-1 many TRBD2
CSASSRETQYF TGCAGTGCCTCCTCCCGAGAGACCCAGTACTTC TRBJ2-5 TRBV20-1 NA NA
CASSPSMSTYEQYF TGCGCCAGCAGCCCCTCGATGAGTACCTACGAGCAGTACTTC TRBJ2-7 TRBV5-1 NA NA
CASSPGGTGERGSYGYTF TGTGCCAGCAGTCCTGGCGGGACAGGGGAAAGAGGATCCTATGGCTACACCTTC TRBJ1-2 TRBV28 NA TRBD1
CASSQDLSAGRGNEQFF TGTGCCAGCAGCCAAGATCTTTCCGCGGGGAGGGGCAATGAGCAGTTCTTC TRBJ2-1 TRBV3-1 few TRBD2
CASSGASGGLSGANVLTF TGTGCCAGCAGCGGGGCTAGCGGGGGCCTTTCTGGGGCCAACGTCCTGACTTTC TRBJ2-6 TRBV7-2 many TRBD2
CASSAGTSSYNEQFF TGTGCCAGCAGCGCCGGGACAAGCTCCTACAATGAGCAGTTCTTC TRBJ2-1 TRBV3-1 few NA
CASSLYTLVRDEQYF TGCGCCAGCAGCCTATATACGCTAGTTCGGGACGAGCAGTACTTC TRBJ2-7 TRBV14 NA NA
CASSAQGATVYTF TGTGCCAGCAGCGCACAGGGGGCAACCGTGTACACCTTC TRBJ1-2 TRBV7-9 few TRBD1
CASSSRRMETQYF TGCGCCAGCAGTTCAAGACGGATGGAGACCCAGTACTTC TRBJ2-5 TRBV5-1 once NA
CASSTWTGETQYF TGTGCCAGCAGCACATGGACTGGAGAGACCCAGTACTTC TRBJ2-5 TRBV14 few NA
CASSRGTSSMRETQYF TGTGCCAGCAGTCGAGGGACTAGCTCGATGAGGGAGACCCAGTACTTC TRBJ2-5 TRBV7-2 few TRBD2
CSATWTSGGETQYF TGCAGTGCTACCTGGACTAGCGGGGGAGAGACCCAGTACTTC TRBJ2-5 TRBV20-1 NA TRBD2
CAGSFQSGATDTQYF TGTGCCGGCAGCTTCCAAAGCGGGGCCACAGATACGCAGTATTTT TRBJ2-3 TRBV5-4 few TRBD2
CSARPPWGTEAFF TGCAGTGCTAGACCCCCCTGGGGCACTGAAGCTTTCTTT TRBJ1-1 TRBV20-1 few NA
CSASSLTERTQYF TGCAGTGCTAGTTCCCTAACGGAGAGGACCCAGTACTTC TRBJ2-5 TRBV20-1 NA NA
CASSPGTRAQETQYF TGTGCCAGCAGCCCCGGGACTAGGGCACAAGAGACCCAGTACTTC TRBJ2-5 TRBV7-9 many TRBD2
CASRETGTQGDEQFF TGCGCCAGCAGAGAGACGGGGACCCAGGGGGATGAGCAGTTCTTC TRBJ2-1 TRBV5-1 many TRBD1
CATSDSSGGAGGYNERFF TGTGCCACCAGCGATTCCTCCGGGGGGGCGGGGGGCTACAATGAGCGGTTCTTC TRBJ2-1 TRBV24-1 NA TRBD2
CASSYSKPVQGVTGELFF TGTGCCAGCAGTTACTCGAAGCCGGTCCAGGGGGTCACCGGGGAGCTGTTTTTT TRBJ2-2 TRBV6-5 few TRBD1
CASSSNGLASYNEQYF TGTGCCAGCAGTTCGAACGGACTGGCTTCCTACAATGAGCAGTACTTC TRBJ2-7 TRBV2 NA NA
CSAWGQKLGYTF TGCAGTGCTTGGGGACAGAAGCTTGGCTACACCTTC TRBJ1-2 TRBV20-1 many TRBD1
CASRWGGRHNEQFF TGTGCCAGCAGGTGGGGGGGGAGGCACAATGAGCAGTTCTTC TRBJ2-1 TRBV6-2/TRBV6-3 many TRBD2
CSAGQGIFNQPQHF TGCAGTGCTGGACAGGGCATTTTCAATCAGCCCCAGCATTTT TRBJ1-5 TRBV20-1 few TRBD1
CASSLNGRAQETQYF TGCGCCAGCAGCCTTAATGGACGTGCCCAAGAGACCCAGTACTTC TRBJ2-5 TRBV5-1 many NA
CASSARTGGAFTEAFF TGTGCCAGCAGCGCCCGGACAGGGGGCGCTTTCACTGAAGCTTTCTTT TRBJ1-1 TRBV7-9 few TRBD1
CAIRGNRDRNTEAFF TGTGCCATCAGGGGAAACAGGGATAGGAACACTGAAGCTTTCTTT TRBJ1-1 TRBV10-3 few NA